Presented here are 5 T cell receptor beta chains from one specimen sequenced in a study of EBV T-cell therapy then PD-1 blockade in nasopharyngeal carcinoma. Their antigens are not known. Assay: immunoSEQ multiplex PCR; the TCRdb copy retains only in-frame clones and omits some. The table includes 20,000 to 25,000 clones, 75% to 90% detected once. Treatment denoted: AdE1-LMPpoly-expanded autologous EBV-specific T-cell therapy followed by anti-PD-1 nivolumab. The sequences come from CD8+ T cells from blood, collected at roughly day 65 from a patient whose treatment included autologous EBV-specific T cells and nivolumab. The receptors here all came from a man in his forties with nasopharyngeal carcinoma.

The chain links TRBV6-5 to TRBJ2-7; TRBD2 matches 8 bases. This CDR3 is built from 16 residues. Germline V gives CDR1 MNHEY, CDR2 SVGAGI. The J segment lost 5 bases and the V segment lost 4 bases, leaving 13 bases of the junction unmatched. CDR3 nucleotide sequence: TGTGCCAGCAGTTCCACCCGGGGGGGGGCATCGCACGAGCAGTACTTC. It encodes CASSSTRGGASHEQYF.

This CDR3 is CASASDSKNIQYF. CDR3 coding DNA: TGTGCCAGCGCCTCGGACAGCAAAAACATTCAGTACTTC. V usage is TRBV28 and J usage is TRBJ2-4; D possibly corresponds to TRBD1 (6 bases). CDR1 is MDHEN, CDR2 SYDVKM, per germline. The CDR3 totals 13 residues. The V gene lost 8 bases and the J gene lost 3 bases, with 11 bases spanning the gap. Full variable domain (missing parts from reference TRBV28 and TRBJ2-4): DVKVTQSSRYLVKRTGEKVFLECVQDMDHENMFWYRQDPGLGLRLIYFSYDVKMKEKGDIPEGYSVSREKKERFSLILESASTNQTSMYLCASASDSKNIQYFGAGTRLSVL.

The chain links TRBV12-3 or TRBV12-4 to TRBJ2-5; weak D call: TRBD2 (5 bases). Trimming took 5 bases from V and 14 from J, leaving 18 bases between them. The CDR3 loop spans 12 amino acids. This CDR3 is CASSPTTRPLYF. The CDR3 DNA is TGTGCCAGCAGTCCTACTACTAGGCCACTTTACTTC.

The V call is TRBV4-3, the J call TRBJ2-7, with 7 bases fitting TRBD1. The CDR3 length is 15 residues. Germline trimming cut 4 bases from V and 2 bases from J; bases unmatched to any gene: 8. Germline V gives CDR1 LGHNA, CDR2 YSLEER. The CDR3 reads CASSPGTATTYEQYF. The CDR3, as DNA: TGCGCCAGCAGCCCCGGGACAGCTACGACCTACGAGCAGTACTTC.

CDR3 loop: CASSDGTSGGADTQYF. The CDR3 bases are TGTGCCAGCAGTGACGGGACTAGCGGGGGGGCAGATACGCAGTATTTT. The J gene is TRBJ2-3, the V gene TRBV6-4; 16 nucleotides align to TRBD2. The CDR3 is made up of 16 amino acids. Losses at the gene ends were 2 bases for V and 4 bases for J; bases not matched to a gene: 0. Per the germline V gene, CDR1 is MRHNA and CDR2 is SNTAGT.